The clone carrying this T cell receptor beta chain was picked up a small number of times. The antigen is unknown. This sample is drawn from a study of human T cells and chemical hapten exposure. Across the whole study: The patient population, which was mostly female, had alopecia areata, totalis or universalis.

Study-level results: The count of PT1 expanded TCRs correlated positively with patch test score.

The library gave individual cDNA molecules unique molecular identifiers. TCRdb reprocessed the RACE reads via MiXCR and lists one record per CDR3 protein. Of under 130,000 distinct CDR3 sequences in the sample, 9.5% to 11% were seen once. Time point: patch test 1, 2 weeks after DPC sensitization. Treatment here: therapeutic diphenylcyclopropenone sensitization with weekly scalp DPC. The CDR3 loop spans 14 amino acids. The germline gives CDR1 MNHEY, CDR2 SMNVEV (reference sequence). V dropped 3 bases and J dropped 4; count of bases not matched to a gene: 4. Specimen: whole blood, collected in connection with sensitization to the hapten diphenylcyclopropenone (DPC). This sequence originates from a woman in her forties with alopecia areata. Some clones in this sample may be carry-over from other donors' samples. The V call is TRBV27, the J call TRBJ1-1; TRBD1 matches at 8 bases. The CDR3 sequence is CASSFRDRTTEAFF. DNA of the CDR3: TGTGCCAGCAGTTTCCGGGACAGGACCACTGAAGCTTTCTTT.